This passage covers 2 T cell receptor beta chains from one sample sequenced in a study of identifying expanded T cells in peripheral blood. Profiling relied on immunoSEQ multiplex PCR, and the TCRdb table lists in-frame clones only, not all of them. The sample holds about 58,000 clones, approximately 89% seen once. The specimen sequenced was blood. Receptors were obtained from a person aged 18-69 years in good health.

The genes are TRBV10-3 and TRBJ1-2; 7 positions match TRBD1. This CDR3 has 15 residues. Per the germline V gene, CDR1 is ENHRY and CDR2 is SYGVKD. The V gene end was trimmed by 0 bases and the J gene end by 4 bases; junction bases not matched to a gene: 5. CDR3 DNA: TGTGCCATCAGTGAGTCGGGTGACAGGGTCTATGGCTACACCTTC. Translating gives CAISESGDRVYGYTF.

The rearrangement joins TRBV2 to TRBJ1-6; D gene ambiguous. V was cut by 8 bases and J by 6 bases, with 17 bases left in between. Germline V gene data show CDR1 as SNHLY and CDR2 as FYNNEI. The CDR3 has 15 amino acids. In nucleotides, the CDR3 is TGTGCCAGCTTCACCGGGATTGGGATTAATTCACCCCTCCACTTT. Its protein product is CASFTGIGINSPLHF.